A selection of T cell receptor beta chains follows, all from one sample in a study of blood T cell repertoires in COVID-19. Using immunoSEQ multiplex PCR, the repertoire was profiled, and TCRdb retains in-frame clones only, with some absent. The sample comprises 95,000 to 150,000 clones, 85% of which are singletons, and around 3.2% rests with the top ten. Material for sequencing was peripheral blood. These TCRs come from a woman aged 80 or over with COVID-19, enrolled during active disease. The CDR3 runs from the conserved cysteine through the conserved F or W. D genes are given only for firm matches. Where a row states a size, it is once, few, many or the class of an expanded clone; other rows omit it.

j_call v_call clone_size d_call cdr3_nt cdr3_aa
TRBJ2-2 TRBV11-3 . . TGTGCCAGCAGCTTAGGTCAGGGGAGTAGCACCGGGGAGCTGTTTTTT CASSLGQGSSTGELFF
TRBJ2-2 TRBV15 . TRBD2 TGTGCCACCAGCAGAGCCGAACCCACCGCTAGCGGGAGGACCGGGGAGCTGTTTTTT CATSRAEPTASGRTGELFF
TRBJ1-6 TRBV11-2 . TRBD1 TGTGCCAGCAGCTTTGGGACAGGGGGGTCACCCCTCCACTTT CASSFGTGGSPLHF
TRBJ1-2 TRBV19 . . TGTGCCAGTAGTATCGGAAGGACTCATGGCTACACCTTC CASSIGRTHGYTF
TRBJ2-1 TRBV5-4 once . TGTGCCAGCAGCTTCCTCGGGGGTGAGCAGTTCTTC CASSFLGGEQFF
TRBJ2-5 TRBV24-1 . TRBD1 TGTGCCACCAGTGACCCGGGACAGGGCCAAGAGACCCAGTACTTC CATSDPGQGQETQYF
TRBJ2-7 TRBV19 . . TGTGCCAGTAGCCCTCCGGGACATACCTACGAGCAGTACTTC CASSPPGHTYEQYF
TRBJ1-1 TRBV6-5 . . TGTGCCAGCAGTTACTCAACCCAGGGTGGCACTGAAGCTTTCTTT CASSYSTQGGTEAFF
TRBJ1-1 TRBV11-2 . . TGTGCCAGCAGCTTAAGAGAGAACACTGAAGCTTTCTTT CASSLRENTEAFF
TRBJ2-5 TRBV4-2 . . TGTGCCAGCAGCCAAAGTACCGGGGAGGACGAGACCCAGTACTTC CASSQSTGEDETQYF
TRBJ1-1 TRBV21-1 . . TGTGCCACCCGAACAGTAGGACAGGGAGACACTGAAGCTTTCTTT CATRTVGQGDTEAFF
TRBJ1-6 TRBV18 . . TGTGCCAGCTCACCGCGGGGGAGCTCCTATAATTCACCCCTCCACTTT CASSPRGSSYNSPLHF
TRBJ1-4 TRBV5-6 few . TGTGCCAGCAATATTTGGGGCGCTCGGGAAAAACTGTTTTTT CASNIWGAREKLFF
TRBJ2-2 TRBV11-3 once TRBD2 TGTGCCAGCAGCTTAGTTCGGGGAGCGGGAGACACCGGGGAGCTGTTTTTT CASSLVRGAGDTGELFF
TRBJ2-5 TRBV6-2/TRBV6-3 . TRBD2 TGTGCCAGCAGCCGCAGCGGGAGGACCTCCCAAGAGACCCAGTACTTC CASSRSGRTSQETQYF
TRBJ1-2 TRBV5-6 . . TGTGCCAGCAGCATGCCGACGTCGGGCTATGGCTACACCTTC CASSMPTSGYGYTF
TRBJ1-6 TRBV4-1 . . TGCGCCAGCAGCCACGACGGACAGACCAATTCACCCCTCCACTTT CASSHDGQTNSPLHF
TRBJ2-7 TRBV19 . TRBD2 TGTGCCAGTAGTCAGCGGGAGGGCCGGATCGGTTACGAGCAGTACTTC CASSQREGRIGYEQYF
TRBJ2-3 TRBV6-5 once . TGTACTTCAGGAACAGGGAGCACAGATACGCAGTATTTT CTSGTGSTDTQYF
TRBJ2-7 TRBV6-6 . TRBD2 TGTGCCAGCAGATTAGCGGGAGTGACCTACGAGCAGTACTTC CASRLAGVTYEQYF
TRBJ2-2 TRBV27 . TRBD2 TGTGCCAGCAGTTTATTCGTCCTTAGTAGCGGGAGTTTTAAGGGCGGGGAGCTGTTTTTT CASSLFVLSSGSFKGGELFF
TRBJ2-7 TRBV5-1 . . TGCGCCAGCAGCTTGGGACAGGCCCCGGACGAGCAGTACTTC CASSLGQAPDEQYF
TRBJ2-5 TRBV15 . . TGTGCCACCAGGGAGGGACCTCGTGGAGGGACCCAGTACTTC CATREGPRGGTQYF
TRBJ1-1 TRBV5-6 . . TGTGCCAGCAGCTTGGGGCAGGGGCACGTGGGAGCTTTCTTT CASSLGQGHVGAFF
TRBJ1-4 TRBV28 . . TGTGCCAGCAGTGGGGGCCATCGCGGGGGTGAAAAACTGTTTTTT CASSGGHRGGEKLFF
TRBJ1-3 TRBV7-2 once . TGTGCCAGCAGCCCCGGGTTGGGTTCTGGAAACACCATATATTTT CASSPGLGSGNTIYF
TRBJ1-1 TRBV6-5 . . TGTGCCAGTCGGGGACAAAACTTTGAAGCTTTCTTT CASRGQNFEAFF
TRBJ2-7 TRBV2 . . TGTGCCAGCAGTGAGTATAACGGGGGCGAGCAGTACTTC CASSEYNGGEQYF
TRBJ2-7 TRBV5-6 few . TGTGCCAGCAGCTTGGGAGGGTTCAGCGCCTACGAGCAGTACTTC CASSLGGFSAYEQYF
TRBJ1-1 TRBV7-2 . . TGTGCCAGCAGCCCTGACTGGCTTGAAGCTTTCTTT CASSPDWLEAFF
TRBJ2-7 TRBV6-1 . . TGTGCCAGCAGTGAGGCCTTTAACTACGAGCAGTACTTC CASSEAFNYEQYF
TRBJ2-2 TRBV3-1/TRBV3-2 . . TGTGCCAGCAGCCAGTATAGCGGAAACACCGGGGAGCTGTTTTTT CASSQYSGNTGELFF
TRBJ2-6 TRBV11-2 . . TGTGCCTGCAGACCAACAGGAGCTGGGGCCAACGTCCTGACTTTC CACRPTGAGANVLTF
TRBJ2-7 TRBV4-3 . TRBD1 TGCGCCAGCAGCGAAGGGCACCACAGGGGGCCTGACGAGCAGTACTTC CASSEGHHRGPDEQYF
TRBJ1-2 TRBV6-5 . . TGTGCCAGCACCCAGGACTATGGCTACACCTTC CASTQDYGYTF
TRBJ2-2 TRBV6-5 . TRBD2 TGTGCCAGCAGTCTAGCGGGAGGAACCGGGGAGCTGTTTTTT CASSLAGGTGELFF
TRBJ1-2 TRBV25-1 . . TGTGCCAGCTCTCTCTCCAACTATGGCTACACCTTC CASSLSNYGYTF
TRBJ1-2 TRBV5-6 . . TGTGCCAGCAGCTTGGTCGTGGAGTCAGATACTAACTATGGCTACACCTTC CASSLVVESDTNYGYTF
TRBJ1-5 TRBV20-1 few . TGCAGTGCGAGTGACGTCCAGCCCCAGCATTTT CSASDVQPQHF
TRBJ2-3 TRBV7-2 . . TGTGCCACCATGATCCGGGGCACAGATACGCAGTATTTT CATMIRGTDTQYF
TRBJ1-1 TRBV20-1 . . TGCAGTGCTAGTTACCAGGGGAACACTGAAGCTTTCTTT CSASYQGNTEAFF
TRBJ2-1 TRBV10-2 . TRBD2 TGCGCCAGTTCCGGGACTAGCGCCAATGAGCAGTTCTTC CASSGTSANEQFF
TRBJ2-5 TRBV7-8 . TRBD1 TGTGCCAGCAGCTTAGATAGGGGCTGGGACAGGGCAGCAGGGACCCAGTACTTC CASSLDRGWDRAAGTQYF
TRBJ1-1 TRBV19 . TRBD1 TGTGCCAGTAAAGACAGGGCAAAGGACACTGAAGCTTTCTTT CASKDRAKDTEAFF
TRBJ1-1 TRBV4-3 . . TGCGCCAGCAGCCTTAGGACCGGGGGGAAAACTGAAGCTTTCTTT CASSLRTGGKTEAFF